These 21 T cell receptor beta chains were all obtained from the same sample, sequenced in a study of T cell changes during pregnancy in multiple sclerosis. Some clones are missing from TCRdb's copy, which holds only in-frame ones; the method was immunoSEQ multiplex PCR. This sample carries fewer than 80,000 clones, 94% of them seen once, and the ten largest clones take approximately 0.15%. Sequenced here: CD4+ T cells from peripheral blood mononuclear cells, sampled after pregnancy. All receptors derive from a female donor with multiple sclerosis, enrolled in a pregnancy study.

The rearrangement links TRBV5-1 to TRBJ2-5; 10 bases align to TRBD1. The germline gives CDR1 SGHRS, CDR2 YFSETQ. The length of the CDR3 is 15 residues. The trim removed 4 bases at V and 4 bases at J, leaving 7 bases unmatched. The CDR3 coding sequence is TGCGCCAGCAGCGTCGGGACAGGGGTAGGAGAGACCCAGTACTTC. This gives the protein CASSVGTGVGETQYF.

The chain carries TRBV19 and TRBJ1-2, with unresolved D. This CDR3 has 12 amino acids. V lost 2 bases and J lost 8, with 9 bases in between. CDR1 is LNHDA, CDR2 SQIVND, per germline (reference sequence). The CDR3 nucleotides are TGTGCCAGTAGTATAACCGGGGAAGGCTACACCTTC. It codes for CASSITGEGYTF.

The chain carries TRBV5-6 and TRBJ2-1, with TRBD1 identical over 8 bases. With V trimmed by 4 bases and J by 5 bases, 11 bases remained unmatched. CDR3 length equals 16 residues. Per germline, CDR1 SGHDT and CDR2 YYEEEE. The CDR3: CASSRQEGTGHNEQFF. The CDR3 coding sequence is TGTGCCAGCAGCCGCCAGGAAGGGACAGGTCACAATGAGCAGTTCTTC.

This chain joins TRBV5-1 and TRBJ2-2, with D possibly matching TRBD2 (5 bases). CDR3 size: 16 residues. With 7 bases removed from V and 7 bases from J, the gap between germline ends came to 23 bases. Germline-derived CDR1 and CDR2 are SGHRS and YFSETQ. CDR3 bases: TGCGCCAGCGGGCTCTCGGGCGCGAGAGGGAGCGGGGAGCTGTTTTTT. Translating it yields CASGLSGARGSGELFF.

The chain carries TRBV18 and TRBJ2-3; D possibly corresponds to TRBD2 (5 bases). V dropped 2 bases and J dropped 5 bases, with 14 bases sitting between them. Germline V lookup: CDR1 KGHSH, CDR2 LQKENI. This CDR3 is 15 amino acids long. The CDR3 region has the DNA TGTGCCAGCTCACCATGGCCGACCGCGGGAGATACGCAGTATTTT. Translation gives CASSPWPTAGDTQYF.

The chain couples TRBV7-2 to TRBJ2-1; possible D gene TRBD2, 6 bases. The ends were cut back, 3 bases at V and 9 bases at J, with 15 bases in the middle. The length of the CDR3 is 14 residues. Looked up from germline, CDR1 is SGHTA and CDR2 is FQGNSA. CDR3 DNA: TGTGCCAGCAGCTTTAGACTAGGATGGGGTGAGCAGTTCTTC. It codes for CASSFRLGWGEQFF.

This clone was counted a single time. The rearrangement links TRBV28 to TRBJ2-1, with 7 bases that match TRBD2. CDR1 and CDR2 from the germline V gene are MDHEN and SYDVKM. The V and J ends lost 3 bases and 4 bases, in that order; junction bases with no gene match: 9. The CDR3 totals 16 residues. CDR3 nucleotides: TGTGCCAGCAGTTTTGTGGGTAGCGGGCCTTACAATGAGCAGTTCTTC. This encodes CASSFVGSGPYNEQFF. Drawing the rest from reference TRBV28 and TRBJ2-1, the complete variable domain is DVKVTQSSRYLVKRTGEKVFLECVQDMDHENMFWYRQDPGLGLRLIYFSYDVKMKEKGDIPEGYSVSREKKERFSLILESASTNQTSMYLCASSFVGSGPYNEQFFGPGTRLTVL.

The chain uses TRBV4-3 and TRBJ1-2; 7 bases match TRBD1. This CDR3 is 13 amino acids long. The J segment lost 7 bases and the V segment lost 4 bases, leaving 6 bases of the junction unmatched. Germline CDR1 reads LGHNA; CDR2 reads YSLEER. This chain's CDR3 is CASSRRQGFGYTF. The CDR3 DNA is TGCGCCAGCAGCCGTCGACAGGGTTTTGGCTACACCTTC.

This chain's CDR3 is CASSPEGQVAYEQYF. The CDR3 DNA sequence: TGTGCCAGTAGCCCGGAAGGACAGGTTGCCTACGAGCAGTACTTC. The chain is built from TRBV19 and TRBJ2-7; TRBD1 agrees at 7 bases. The CDR3 consists of 15 residues. In germline, CDR1 is LNHDA, CDR2 SQIVND (reference sequence). The V segment lost 6 bases and the J segment 2 bases; nucleotides outside the gene matches: 10. Together with reference TRBV19 and TRBJ2-7, the CDR3 gives the full variable domain: DGGITQSPKYLFRKEGQNVTLSCEQNLNHDAMYWYRQDPGQGLRLIYYSQIVNDFQKGDIAEGYSVSREKKESFPLTVTSAQKNPTAFYLCASSPEGQVAYEQYFGPGTRLTVT.

The DNA of the CDR3 is TGTGCCAGTAGTATAGGGCCCAGGGGGCAAACTTTCTTT. It specifies CASSIGPRGQTFF. This chain uses TRBV19 with TRBJ1-1; TRBD1 agrees at 8 bases. The junction had 7 bases not matched to a gene; V was cut back by 1 base and J by 12 bases. Germline CDR1 is LNHDA and CDR2 is SQIVND (reference sequence). The CDR3 totals 13 residues.

The gene calls are TRBV18 and TRBJ1-3; tentatively, D is TRBD1 (5 bases). The ends were cut back, 5 bases at V and 0 bases at J, with 14 bases in the middle. CDR1 and CDR2 (germline): KGHSH, LQKENI. The CDR3 runs 16 residues. The CDR3 loop is CASSTGDGNSGNTIYF. CDR3 DNA: TGTGCCAGCTCAACGGGGGACGGGAACTCTGGAAACACCATATATTTT.

The V gene is TRBV6-5, the J gene TRBJ1-1; D gene uncertain. The CDR3 covers 14 residues. V lost 6 bases, J lost 2 bases, and 13 bases lay in between. The germline V gene encodes CDR1 MNHEY and CDR2 SVGAGI. The CDR3 DNA sequence: TGTGCCAGCAGGACCACAGCTTCTAACACTGAAGCTTTCTTT. This gives the protein CASRTTASNTEAFF.

The V call is TRBV5-1, the J call TRBJ2-1, with a weak D call TRBD2 (6 bases). Looked up from germline, CDR1 is SGHRS and CDR2 is YFSETQ. The CDR3 covers 15 residues. The V end lost 3 bases, the J end lost 9 bases, and 19 bases lay between the germline ends. This CDR3 is CASSSGTGVGSEQFF. The CDR3 DNA sequence: TGCGCCAGCAGCTCAGGGACGGGGGTAGGTAGTGAGCAGTTCTTC.

The V gene is TRBV11-2, the J gene TRBJ2-2; a weak D match, TRBD1 (5 bases). Germline CDR1 and CDR2: SGHAT and FQNNGV. The CDR3 length is 15 residues. V lost 5 bases to trimming and J lost 1 base, with 11 bases between them. Written as DNA, the CDR3 is TGTGCCAGCAGCCAGGTTACAGGGAACACCGGGGAGCTGTTTTTT. It yields the protein CASSQVTGNTGELFF.

In its sample, this clone was seen once. The chain joins TRBV5-3 to TRBJ1-4; tentative D call: TRBD1 (6 bases). TRBV5-3 qualifies as an ORF whose function is uncertain. The CDR3 spans 15 residues. Deletions cut 5 bases from V and 3 bases from J, with 14 bases between. CDR3 sequence reads: CARRQDRKPNEKLFF. The CDR3 DNA reads as TGTGCCAGAAGACAAGACAGGAAACCTAATGAAAAACTGTTTTTT.

This clone has ten or more counts. The chain carries TRBV28 and TRBJ2-2; weak D call: TRBD2 (6 bases). This CDR3 has 15 amino acids. V was trimmed by 6 bases and J by 5 bases, leaving 16 bases between them. Looked up from germline, CDR1 is MDHEN and CDR2 is SYDVKM. CDR3 sequence reads: CASRTEDYGTGELFF. CDR3 sequence (DNA): TGTGCCAGCAGGACTGAGGACTACGGAACCGGGGAGCTGTTTTTT.

V and J are TRBV7-9 and TRBJ2-1, with TRBD2 identical over 16 bases. The CDR3 length is 19 residues. Trimming removed 4 bases from V and 7 bases from J; junction bases left unmatched: 13. The germline V gene has CDR1 SEHNR and CDR2 FQNEAQ (reference sequence). The CDR3 region is CASSYLGTSGRARRNEQFF. CDR3 bases: TGTGCCAGCAGCTACCTTGGGACTAGCGGGAGGGCTCGGCGTAATGAGCAGTTCTTC.

This clone was seen more than once but under ten times. The gene calls are TRBV19 and TRBJ1-1, with D unclear. Germline V gene sequence: CDR1 LNHDA, CDR2 SQIVND (reference sequence). The CDR3 sequence is 13 residues long. V was clipped by 3 bases and J by 5 bases, with 10 bases between them. CDR3 protein: CASSMVGGTEAFF. The CDR3 DNA follows: TGTGCCAGTAGTATGGTTGGAGGGACTGAAGCTTTCTTT.

The V call is TRBV5-8, the J call TRBJ1-1; perhaps TRBD1 as D (5 bases). CDR3 size: 16 residues. In germline, CDR1 is SGHTS, CDR2 YDEGEE. Trimming removed 0 bases at V and 1 base at J, with 13 bases between. CDR3 coding DNA: TGTGCCAGCAGCTTGGCCGGGGGGTTAGGGAACACTGAAGCTTTCTTT. Encoded protein: CASSLAGGLGNTEAFF.

The chain combines TRBV27 with TRBJ1-1; 7 bases match TRBD1. From germline, CDR1 is MNHEY and CDR2 SMNVEV (reference sequence). This CDR3 comprises 14 residues. After removal of 8 bases from V and 6 bases from J, the junction contained 12 bases not matched to a gene. CDR3 loop: CASAQDRVRAEAFF. The CDR3 nucleotides are TGTGCCAGCGCCCAAGACAGGGTGAGAGCTGAAGCTTTCTTT.

This clone showed up just a few times. The rearrangement joins TRBV7-9 to TRBJ1-1, with D unresolved. This CDR3 region has 13 residues. Germline values: CDR1 SEHNR, CDR2 FQNEAQ (reference sequence). The V end lost 2 bases, the J end lost 4 bases, and 8 bases lay between the germline ends. CDR3 nucleotides: TGTGCCAGCAGCTTAAGTCGGGGCACTGAAGCTTTCTTT. Translating it yields CASSLSRGTEAFF.